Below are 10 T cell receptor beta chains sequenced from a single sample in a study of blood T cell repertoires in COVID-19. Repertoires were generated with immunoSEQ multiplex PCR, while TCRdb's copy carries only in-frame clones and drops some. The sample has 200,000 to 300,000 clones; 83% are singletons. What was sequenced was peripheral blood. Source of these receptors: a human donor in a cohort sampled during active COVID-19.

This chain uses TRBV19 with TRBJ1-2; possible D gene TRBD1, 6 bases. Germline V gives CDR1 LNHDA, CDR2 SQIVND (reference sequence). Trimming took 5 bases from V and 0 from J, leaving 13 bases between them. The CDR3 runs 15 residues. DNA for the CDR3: TGTGCCAGTAGTGGGGCGAGGGGGTCTAACTATGGCTACACCTTC. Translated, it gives CASSGARGSNYGYTF. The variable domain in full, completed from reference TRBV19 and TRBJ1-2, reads DGGITQSPKYLFRKEGQNVTLSCEQNLNHDAMYWYRQDPGQGLRLIYYSQIVNDFQKGDIAEGYSVSREKKESFPLTVTSAQKNPTAFYLCASSGARGSNYGYTFGSGTRLTVV.

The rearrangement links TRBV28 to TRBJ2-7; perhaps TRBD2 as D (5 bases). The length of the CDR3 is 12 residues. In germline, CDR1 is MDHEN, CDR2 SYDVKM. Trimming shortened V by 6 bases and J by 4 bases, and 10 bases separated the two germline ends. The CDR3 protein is CASRPTSYEQYF. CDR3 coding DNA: TGTGCCAGCAGACCTACTAGTTACGAGCAGTACTTC.

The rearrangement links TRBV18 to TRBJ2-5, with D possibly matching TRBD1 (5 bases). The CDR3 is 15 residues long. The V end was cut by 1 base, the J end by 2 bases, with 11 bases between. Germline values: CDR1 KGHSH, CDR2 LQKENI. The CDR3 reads CASSPRSGRQETQYF. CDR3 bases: TGTGCCAGCTCACCACGTTCAGGGCGGCAAGAGACCCAGTACTTC.

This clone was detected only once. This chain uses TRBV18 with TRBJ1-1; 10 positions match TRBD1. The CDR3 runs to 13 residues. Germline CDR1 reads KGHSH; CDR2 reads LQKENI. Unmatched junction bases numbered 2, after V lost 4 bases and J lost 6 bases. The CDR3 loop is CASSQTGGSEAFF. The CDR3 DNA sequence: TGTGCCAGCTCACAGACAGGGGGCTCTGAAGCTTTCTTT.

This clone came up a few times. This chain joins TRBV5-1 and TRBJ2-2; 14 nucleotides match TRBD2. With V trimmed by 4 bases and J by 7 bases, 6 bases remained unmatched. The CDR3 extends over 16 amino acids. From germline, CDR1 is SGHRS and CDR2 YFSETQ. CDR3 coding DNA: TGCGCCAGCAGCCCGGCCGGGACTAGCGGGAGCGGGGAGCTGTTTTTT. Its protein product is CASSPAGTSGSGELFF.

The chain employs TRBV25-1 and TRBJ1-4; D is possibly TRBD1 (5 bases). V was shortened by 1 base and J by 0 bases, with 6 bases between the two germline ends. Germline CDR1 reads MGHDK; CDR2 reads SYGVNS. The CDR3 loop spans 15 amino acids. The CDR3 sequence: CASSESGATNEKLFF. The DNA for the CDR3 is TGTGCCAGCAGTGAATCGGGGGCAACTAATGAAAAACTGTTTTTT.

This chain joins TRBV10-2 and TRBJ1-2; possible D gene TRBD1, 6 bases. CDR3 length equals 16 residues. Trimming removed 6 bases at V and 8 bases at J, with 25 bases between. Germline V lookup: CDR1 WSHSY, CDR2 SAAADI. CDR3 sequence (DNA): TGCGCCAGCAGCGCATTCGCTGGGGGGGGCGACAGAGGCTACACCTTC. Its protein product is CASSAFAGGGDRGYTF.

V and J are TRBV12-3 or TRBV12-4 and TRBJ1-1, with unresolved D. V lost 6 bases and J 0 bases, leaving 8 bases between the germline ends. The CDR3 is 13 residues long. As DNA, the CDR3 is TGTGCCAGCAGCCGAGACTTGAACACTGAAGCTTTCTTT. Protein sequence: CASSRDLNTEAFF.

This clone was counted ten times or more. The DNA of the CDR3 is TGTGCCAGCAGCCGCACAGGGGGGATCGGGGAGCTGTTTTTT. It is translated as CASSRTGGIGELFF. This chain links TRBV14 with TRBJ2-2, with TRBD1 matching over 8 bases. J lost 7 bases, V lost 4 bases, and 5 bases had no gene match. This CDR3 region has 14 residues. Per germline, CDR1 SGHDN and CDR2 FVKESK.

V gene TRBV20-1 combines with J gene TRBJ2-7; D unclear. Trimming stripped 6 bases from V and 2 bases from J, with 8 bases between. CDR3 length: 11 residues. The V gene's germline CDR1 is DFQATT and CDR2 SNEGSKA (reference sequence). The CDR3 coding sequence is TGCAGTGCCCCGAGCACCTACGAGCAGTACTTC. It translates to CSAPSTYEQYF.